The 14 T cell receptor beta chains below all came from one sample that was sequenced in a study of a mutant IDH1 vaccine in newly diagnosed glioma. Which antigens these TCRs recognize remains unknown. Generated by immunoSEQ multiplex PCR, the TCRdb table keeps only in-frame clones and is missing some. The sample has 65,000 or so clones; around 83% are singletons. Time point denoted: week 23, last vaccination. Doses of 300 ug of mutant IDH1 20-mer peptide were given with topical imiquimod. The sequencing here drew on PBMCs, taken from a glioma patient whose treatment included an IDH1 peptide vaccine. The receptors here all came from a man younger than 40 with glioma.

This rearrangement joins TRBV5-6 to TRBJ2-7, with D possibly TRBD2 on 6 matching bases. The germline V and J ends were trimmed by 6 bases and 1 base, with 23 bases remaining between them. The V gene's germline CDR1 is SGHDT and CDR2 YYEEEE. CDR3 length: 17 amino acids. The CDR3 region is CASISLKTEAGSYEQYF. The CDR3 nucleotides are TGTGCCAGCATCTCACTAAAGACCGAAGCGGGTTCCTACGAGCAGTACTTC.

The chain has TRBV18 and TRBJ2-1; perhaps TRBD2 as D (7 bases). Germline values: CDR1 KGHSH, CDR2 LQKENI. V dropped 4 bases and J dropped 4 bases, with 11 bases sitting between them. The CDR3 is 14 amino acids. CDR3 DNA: TGTGCCAGCTCACGCGGGGGCGATTACAATGAGCAGTTCTTC. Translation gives CASSRGGDYNEQFF.

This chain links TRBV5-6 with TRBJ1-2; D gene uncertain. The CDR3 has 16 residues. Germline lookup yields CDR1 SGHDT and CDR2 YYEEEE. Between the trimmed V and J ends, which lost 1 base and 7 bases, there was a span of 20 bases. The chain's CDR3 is CASSLRKKYPRGGYTF. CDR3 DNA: TGTGCCAGCAGCTTGCGGAAGAAGTACCCACGCGGTGGCTACACCTTC. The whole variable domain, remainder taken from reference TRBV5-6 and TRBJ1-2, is DAGVTQSPTHLIKTRGQQVTLRCSPKSGHDTVSWYQQALGQGPQFIFQYYEEEERQRGNFPDRFSGHQFPNYSSELNVNALLLGDSALYLCASSLRKKYPRGGYTFGSGTRLTVV.

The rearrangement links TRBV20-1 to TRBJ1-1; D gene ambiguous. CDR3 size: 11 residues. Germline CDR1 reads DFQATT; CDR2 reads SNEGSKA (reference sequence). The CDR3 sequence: CLITRGTEAFF. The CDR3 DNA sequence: TGCTTGATCACGCGGGGTACTGAAGCTTTCTTT.

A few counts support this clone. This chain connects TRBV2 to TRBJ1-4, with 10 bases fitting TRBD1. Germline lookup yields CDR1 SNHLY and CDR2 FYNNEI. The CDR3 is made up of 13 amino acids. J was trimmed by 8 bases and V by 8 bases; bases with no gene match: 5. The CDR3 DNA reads TGTGCCAGCCCGGGACAGGGGATGGAAAAACTGTTTTTT. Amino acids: CASPGQGMEKLFF.

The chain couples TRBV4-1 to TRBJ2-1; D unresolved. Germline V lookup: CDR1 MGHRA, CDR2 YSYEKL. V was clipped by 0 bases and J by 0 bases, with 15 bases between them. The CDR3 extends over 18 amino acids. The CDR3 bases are TGCGCCAGCAGCCAAGAAAGGTCCTCACAGAGCTCCTACAATGAGCAGTTCTTC. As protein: CASSQERSSQSSYNEQFF.

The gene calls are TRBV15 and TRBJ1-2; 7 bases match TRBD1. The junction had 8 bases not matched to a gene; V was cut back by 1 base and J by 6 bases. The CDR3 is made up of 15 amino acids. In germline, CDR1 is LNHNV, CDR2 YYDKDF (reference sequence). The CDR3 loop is CATSRALTGLNGYTF. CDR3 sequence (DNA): TGTGCCACCAGCAGAGCTCTGACAGGGCTTAATGGCTACACCTTC.

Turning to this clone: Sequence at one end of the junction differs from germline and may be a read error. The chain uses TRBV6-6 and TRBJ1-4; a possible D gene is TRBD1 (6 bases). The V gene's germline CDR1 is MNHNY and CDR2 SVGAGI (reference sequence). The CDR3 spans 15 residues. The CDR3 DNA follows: TGTGCCAGCAGTTTGGACAGTGCAACTAATGGAAAACTGTTTTTT. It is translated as CASSLDSATNGKLFF.

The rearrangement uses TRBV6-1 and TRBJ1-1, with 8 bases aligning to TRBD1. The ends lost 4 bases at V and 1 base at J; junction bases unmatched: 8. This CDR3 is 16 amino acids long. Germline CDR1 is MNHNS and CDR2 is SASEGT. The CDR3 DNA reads TGTGCCAGCAGTGCTCGGACAGGGAGATCGAACACTGAAGCTTTCTTT. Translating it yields CASSARTGRSNTEAFF.

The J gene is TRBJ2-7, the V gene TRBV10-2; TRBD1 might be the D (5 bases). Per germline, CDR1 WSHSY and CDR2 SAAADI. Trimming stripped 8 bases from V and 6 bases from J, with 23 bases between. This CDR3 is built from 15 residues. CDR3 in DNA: TGCGCCAGCGAGGCCTTAGGGGCCCCCGAGAGCGAGCAGTACTTC. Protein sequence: CASEALGAPESEQYF.

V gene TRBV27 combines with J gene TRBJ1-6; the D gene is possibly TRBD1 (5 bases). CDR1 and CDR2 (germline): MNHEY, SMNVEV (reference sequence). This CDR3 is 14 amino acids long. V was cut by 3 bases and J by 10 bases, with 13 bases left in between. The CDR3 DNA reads TGTGCCAGCAGTTTTACTGGGGGAACCTCACCCCTCCACTTT. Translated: CASSFTGGTSPLHF.

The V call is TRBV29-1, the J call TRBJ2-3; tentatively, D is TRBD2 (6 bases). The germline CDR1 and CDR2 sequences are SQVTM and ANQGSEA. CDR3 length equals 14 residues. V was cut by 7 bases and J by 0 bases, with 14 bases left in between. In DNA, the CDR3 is TGCAGCGCCCCGAGCGGGCCTAGCACAGATACGCAGTATTTT. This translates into CSAPSGPSTDTQYF.

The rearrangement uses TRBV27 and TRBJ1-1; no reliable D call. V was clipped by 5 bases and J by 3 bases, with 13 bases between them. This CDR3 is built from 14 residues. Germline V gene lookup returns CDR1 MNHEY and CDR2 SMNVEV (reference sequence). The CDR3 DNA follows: TGTGCCAGCAGTCCCCCCGGTGGGGACACTGAAGCTTTCTTT. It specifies CASSPPGGDTEAFF.

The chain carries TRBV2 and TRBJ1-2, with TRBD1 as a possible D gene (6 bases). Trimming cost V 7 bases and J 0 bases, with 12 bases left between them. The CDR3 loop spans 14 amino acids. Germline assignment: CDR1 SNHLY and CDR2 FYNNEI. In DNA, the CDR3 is TGTGCCAGCACAGGACAGTTAGCTAACTATGGCTACACCTTC. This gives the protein CASTGQLANYGYTF.